This T cell receptor beta chain was documented in a study of tumor-infiltrating lymphocytes in oesophageal squamous cell carcinoma. The CDR3 consists of 14 residues. Per germline, CDR1 DFQATT and CDR2 SNEGSKA (reference sequence). TCRdb re-derived calls from the PCR reads in MiXCR, one entry per CDR3 protein. The table has several thousand distinct CDR3 sequences, 15% to 20% seen once. The TCR sequence derives from a male donor with esophageal squamous cell carcinoma. Sample: normal esophageal tissue next to the tumor. This rearrangement joins TRBV20-1 to TRBJ2-5, with 12 bases identical to TRBD2. With the DNA end fitting TRBJ2-1 better, the J assignment may be wrong. The CDR3 region is CSARGLAGFNEQFF. CDR3 nucleotides: TGCAGTGCTAGGGGACTAGCGGGCTTCAATGAGCAGTTCTTC.